The 31 T cell receptor beta chains below all came from one sample that was sequenced in a study of early T cells in non-severe SARS-CoV-2 infection. TCRdb passed the 5' RACE reads through MiXCR, listing each CDR3 protein once. The sample includes tens of thousands of distinct CDR3 sequences, around 13% of them seen just once. Sequencing was carried out using whole blood. The receptor set was obtained from an adult who was a healthcare worker with PCR-confirmed SARS-CoV-2 infection or an uninfected control (not recorded which).

This clonotype occurred many times. The chain employs TRBV7-9 and TRBJ2-7; 11 bases agree with TRBD2. Germline values: CDR1 SEHNR, CDR2 FQNEAQ (reference sequence). There are 15 residues in the CDR3. V shed 7 bases and J 6 bases; nucleotides not matched to a gene: 11. For the CDR3, the DNA is TGTGCCAGCAACCCTCAACTAGCGGGGGTATTCGAGCAGTACTTC. This encodes CASNPQLAGVFEQYF.

This clonotype was counted ten times or more. The chain uses TRBV10-1 and TRBJ2-7, with 8 bases identical to TRBD1. Germline V CDR1 and CDR2: WNHNN, SYGVQD (reference sequence). V shed 6 bases and J 6 bases; nucleotides not matched to a gene: 19. This CDR3 region has 17 residues. The CDR3 reads CASREKETGVMAVEQYF. The CDR3 bases are TGCGCCAGCAGGGAGAAGGAGACAGGGGTAATGGCGGTCGAGCAGTACTTC.

This clonotype was detected ten times or more. The chain uses TRBV28 and TRBJ2-7; TRBD1 is a possible D gene (6 bases). The germline CDR1 and CDR2 sequences are MDHEN and SYDVKM. This CDR3 contains 13 residues. Between the trimmed V and J ends, which lost 2 bases and 5 bases, there was a span of 10 bases. CDR3 DNA sequence: TGTGCCAGCAGTTTAACAGGGTTCGACGAGCAGTACTTC. Amino acid sequence: CASSLTGFDEQYF.

This clonotype showed up many times. V usage is TRBV4-3 and J usage is TRBJ2-5; 9 bases are shared with TRBD1. The CDR3 has 16 amino acids. Looked up from germline, CDR1 is LGHNA and CDR2 is YSLEER. The V gene end was trimmed by 4 bases and the J gene end by 1 base; junction bases not matched to a gene: 7. CDR3 in amino acids: CASSRGQGRFQETQYF. The CDR3 nucleotides read TGCGCCAGCAGCCGGGGACAGGGAAGGTTCCAAGAGACCCAGTACTTC.

This clonotype occurred many times. V and J are TRBV12-3 or TRBV12-4 and TRBJ2-1; D not resolved. Deletions cut 5 bases from V and 3 bases from J, with 11 bases between. The CDR3 is 14 residues long. The CDR3 nucleotides are TGTGCCAGCAGTACCCAAATGGACTACAATGAGCAGTTCTTC. Its protein product is CASSTQMDYNEQFF.

The table lists this clonotype with many counts. This rearrangement joins TRBV27 to TRBJ2-1; the D gene is possibly TRBD2 (6 bases). This CDR3 spans 16 amino acids. V was pared by 6 bases and J by 8 bases, with 23 bases between. Germline V gene lookup returns CDR1 MNHEY and CDR2 SMNVEV (reference sequence). The CDR3 loop reads CASSLKTSGSSYEQFF. CDR3 DNA: TGTGCCAGCAGCCTGAAAACTTCCGGGAGCTCCTATGAGCAGTTCTTC.

This clonotype was recorded at least ten times. The chain combines TRBV2 with TRBJ1-1, with unresolved D. Germline V gives CDR1 SNHLY, CDR2 FYNNEI. V lost 2 bases and J lost 3, with 19 bases in between. The CDR3 is 17 amino acids. DNA for the CDR3: TGTGCCAGCAGTGAAATCGCGCAGGATAGGGCGGACACTGAAGCTTTCTTT. Protein: CASSEIAQDRADTEAFF. Supplemented by reference TRBV2 and TRBJ1-1, the full variable domain reads EPEVTQTPSHQVTQMGQEVILRCVPISNHLYFYWYRQILGQKVEFLVSFYNNEISEKSEIFDDQFSVERPDGSNFTLKIRSTKLEDSAMYFCASSEIAQDRADTEAFFGQGTRLTVV.

This clonotype was detected many times. The V gene is TRBV12-3 or TRBV12-4, the J gene TRBJ2-7; D is ambiguous. This CDR3 spans 11 amino acids. The V end lost 6 bases, the J end lost 4 bases, and 7 bases lay between the germline ends. The DNA of the CDR3 is TGTGCCAGCAGCTCATGGTACGAGCAGTACTTC. Translated, it gives CASSSWYEQYF.

This clonotype came up many times. The CDR3 DNA is TGTGCCAGCTCCCTGACTAGCGGGGGATCGGAGACCCAGTACTTC. Translating it yields CASSLTSGGSETQYF. The chain is built from TRBV18 and TRBJ2-5; 12 bases line up with TRBD2. The V gene end was trimmed by 6 bases and the J gene end by 5 bases; junction bases not matched to a gene: 7. Germline CDR1 reads KGHSH; CDR2 reads LQKENI. There are 15 residues in the CDR3.

As concerns this clonotype: A much larger clone is a single base away; this may be a read error. The chain employs TRBV27 and TRBJ2-7; TRBD1 agrees at 8 bases. Germline V gene sequence: CDR1 MNHEY, CDR2 SMNVEV (reference sequence). The length of the CDR3 is 15 residues. The chain's CDR3 is CASSYSTGASYGQYF. In DNA form, the CDR3 reads TGTGCCAGCAGCTACTCGACAGGGGCGTCCTACGGGCAGTACTTC.

In its sample, this clonotype was seen many times. The chain combines TRBV20-1 with TRBJ2-2, with D possibly being TRBD1 or TRBD2 (5 bases each). V was trimmed by 3 bases and J by 2 bases, leaving 10 bases between them. CDR3 size: 14 residues. Germline V gene sequence: CDR1 DFQATT, CDR2 SNEGSKA (reference sequence). The CDR3 DNA sequence: TGCAGTGCTAGGGGTGGGGGTAACACCGGGGAGCTGTTTTTT. It encodes CSARGGGNTGELFF.

This chain links TRBV6-4 with TRBJ2-3, with TRBD1 as a possible D gene (5 bases). Germline-derived CDR1 and CDR2 are MRHNA and SNTAGT. Between the trimmed V and J ends, which lost 8 bases and 0 bases, there was a span of 12 bases. This CDR3 is 14 amino acids long. Here the CDR3 reads CASSDSSSTDTQYF. CDR3 nucleotide sequence: TGTGCCAGCTCTGACAGTTCTAGCACAGATACGCAGTATTTT.

Many counts were recorded for this clonotype. The chain links TRBV5-4 to TRBJ2-7; 12 bases match TRBD1. V trimming: 3 bases; J trimming: 7 bases; junction bases outside the gene matches: 11. This CDR3 region has 16 residues. Per germline, CDR1 SGHNT and CDR2 YYREEE (reference sequence). CDR3 in amino acids: CASSSKPGQGAWEQYF. CDR3 in DNA: TGTGCCAGCAGCTCAAAACCGGGACAGGGGGCGTGGGAGCAGTACTTC.

This clonotype was detected ten times or more. The chain uses TRBV2 and TRBJ1-1; D call uncertain. Trimming cost V 3 bases and J 1 base, with 3 bases left between them. This CDR3 has 12 residues. CDR1 and CDR2 from the germline V gene are SNHLY and FYNNEI. CDR3 in amino acids: CASSDPNTEAFF. The DNA of the CDR3 is TGTGCCAGCAGTGATCCGAACACTGAAGCTTTCTTT.

This clonotype was detected ten times or more. V is TRBV6-2 or TRBV6-3 and J is TRBJ2-2; 7 bases align to TRBD1. Germline CDR1 reads MNHEY; CDR2 reads SVGEGT. The CDR3 has 15 amino acids. With V trimmed by 6 bases and J by 3 bases, 7 bases remained unmatched. The CDR3 sequence: CASSTGTEDTGELFF. As DNA, the CDR3 is TGTGCCAGCAGCACCGGGACAGAAGACACCGGGGAGCTGTTTTTT.

This clonotype has ten or more counts. The chain links TRBV19 to TRBJ2-1, with 11 bases identical to TRBD2. With 4 bases clipped from V and 3 bases from J, the junction kept 8 bases outside the gene matches. Germline V gene lookup returns CDR1 LNHDA and CDR2 SQIVND (reference sequence). This CDR3 has 17 residues. CDR3 coding DNA: TGTGCCAGTAGTACGGGACTAGCGGCTTCCATCTACAATGAGCAGTTCTTC. It is translated as CASSTGLAASIYNEQFF.

At least ten counts were recorded for this clonotype. The chain has TRBV6-2 or TRBV6-3 and TRBJ1-4; perhaps TRBD1 as D (5 bases). The ends were cut back, 6 bases at V and 2 bases at J, with 13 bases in the middle. This CDR3 region has 15 residues. In germline, CDR1 is MNHEY, CDR2 SVGEGT. As DNA, the CDR3 is TGTGCCAGCAGCGATGGGGGTTCGACTAATGAAAAACTGTTTTTT. Its translation is CASSDGGSTNEKLFF.

This CDR3 reads CSAGPLQLPYEQYF. Here the CDR3 DNA reads TGCAGTGCTGGGCCCCTACAGCTGCCCTACGAGCAGTACTTC. J is TRBJ2-7 and V is TRBV20-1, with D unclear. Germline V gives CDR1 DFQATT, CDR2 SNEGSKA (reference sequence). Trimming removed 5 bases at V and 2 bases at J, with 16 bases between. This CDR3 has 14 residues.

Comments on this clonotype: A read error may account for a junction end that differs from germline. The chain recombines TRBV5-1 with TRBJ2-7, with TRBD1 identical over 10 bases. Germline CDR1 reads SGHRS; CDR2 reads YFSETQ. This CDR3 comprises 14 residues. In DNA form, the CDR3 reads TGTGCCAACAGCACCGGACAGGGGGCCTACGAGCAGTACTTC. Translated: CANSTGQGAYEQYF.

This clonotype showed up many times. The V and J genes are TRBV2 and TRBJ2-5; D is possibly TRBD1 (6 bases). V shed 1 base and J shed 1 base, with 7 bases lying between them. The length of the CDR3 is 14 residues. Germline loops: CDR1 SNHLY, CDR2 FYNNEI. The CDR3 DNA follows: TGTGCCAGCAGTGAAGGGACAGTCCAAGAGACCCAGTACTTC. It is translated as CASSEGTVQETQYF.

This clonotype was counted ten times or more. The genes are TRBV28 and TRBJ2-7; TRBD2 aligns across 8 bases. J was trimmed by 3 bases and V by 10 bases; bases with no gene match: 14. Per the germline V gene, CDR1 is MDHEN and CDR2 is SYDVKM. There are 15 residues in the CDR3. The CDR3: CATRDAAAGDYEQYF. In nucleotides, the CDR3 is TGTGCCACCCGAGACGCGGCAGCGGGAGACTACGAGCAGTACTTC.

The table lists this clonotype with many counts. This chain uses TRBV20-1 with TRBJ2-7, with D perhaps being TRBD1 or TRBD2 (5 bases each). The CDR3 has 15 residues. From germline, CDR1 is DFQATT and CDR2 SNEGSKA (reference sequence). The V end was cut by 0 bases, the J end by 3 bases, with 15 bases between. The CDR3 region is CSARDSGRDVYEQYF. CDR3 nucleotides: TGCAGTGCTAGAGACAGTGGCAGGGACGTCTACGAGCAGTACTTC.

This clonotype was seen a handful of times. The V gene is TRBV10-3, the J gene TRBJ2-1, with D perhaps matching TRBD2 (6 bases). The length of the CDR3 is 15 residues. The V and J ends lost 8 bases and 1 base respectively, with 15 bases between them. Germline CDR1 ENHRY, CDR2 SYGVKD. The CDR3 DNA is TGTGCCATCGACCAAGAAGGGAGGTCCTACAATGAGCAGTTCTTC. Encoded protein: CAIDQEGRSYNEQFF.

This clonotype has a count of ten or more. The V and J genes are TRBV28 and TRBJ2-1, with a tentative D call TRBD2 (6 bases). V shed 3 bases and J shed 8 bases, with 20 bases lying between them. The CDR3 loop spans 16 amino acids. Germline CDR1 reads MDHEN; CDR2 reads SYDVKM. CDR3 amino acids: CASSLPGSPRPDEQFF. The CDR3 bases are TGTGCCAGCAGTTTGCCCGGGAGCCCACGACCCGATGAGCAGTTCTTC.

The chain uses TRBV2 and TRBJ1-5; weak D call: TRBD1 (5 bases). This CDR3 has 16 residues. Germline V gene data show CDR1 as SNHLY and CDR2 as FYNNEI. With 2 bases removed from V and 4 bases from J, the gap between germline ends came to 15 bases. DNA of the CDR3: TGTGCCAGCAGTGAATTTTGGAGGGGCACAAATCAGCCCCAGCATTTT. Its translation is CASSEFWRGTNQPQHF. The variable domain in full, with the rest retrieved from reference TRBV2 and TRBJ1-5, is EPEVTQTPSHQVTQMGQEVILRCVPISNHLYFYWYRQILGQKVEFLVSFYNNEISEKSEIFDDQFSVERPDGSNFTLKIRSTKLEDSAMYFCASSEFWRGTNQPQHFGDGTRLSIL.

In its sample, this clonotype was seen many times. The chain recombines TRBV11-2 with TRBJ2-5; the match to TRBD1 covers 8 bases. V lost 1 base to trimming and J lost 1 base; unmatched junction nucleotides: 5. CDR1 SGHAT and CDR2 FQNNGV come from the germline V gene. CDR3 length: 16 residues. The CDR3 protein is CASSLVGQDVQETQYF. The CDR3 DNA follows: TGTGCCAGCAGCTTAGTGGGACAGGATGTCCAAGAGACCCAGTACTTC.

V usage is TRBV28 and J usage is TRBJ2-7; 7 bases agree with TRBD2. CDR3 length: 12 residues. Germline V lookup: CDR1 MDHEN, CDR2 SYDVKM. The junction had 5 bases not matched to a gene; V was cut back by 6 bases and J by 6 bases. The CDR3 reads CASRPQRGEQYF. CDR3 coding DNA: TGTGCCAGCAGACCACAGCGGGGCGAGCAGTACTTC.

The genes are TRBV6-6 and TRBJ2-7, with 8 bases identical to TRBD2. The germline V gene has CDR1 MNHNY and CDR2 SVGAGI (reference sequence). The CDR3 contains 13 residues. After removal of 6 bases from V and 5 bases from J, the junction contained 6 bases not matched to a gene. The CDR3 DNA reads TGTGCCAGCAGCTATAGCGGGATCCACGAGCAGTACTTC. As protein: CASSYSGIHEQYF.

The sample holds many counts of this clonotype. The chain recombines TRBV5-4 with TRBJ1-1; 8 nucleotides line up with TRBD1. Germline values: CDR1 SGHNT, CDR2 YYREEE (reference sequence). V was clipped by 2 bases and J by 4 bases; unmatched bases: 7. There are 15 residues in the CDR3. CDR3 in amino acids: CASSLPGTGFTEAFF. The DNA of the CDR3 is TGTGCCAGCAGCTTACCCGGGACAGGTTTCACTGAAGCTTTCTTT.

Many counts were recorded for this clonotype. The V gene is TRBV7-2, the J gene TRBJ2-4; D not resolved. The V gene lost 4 bases and the J gene lost 0 bases, with 10 bases spanning the gap. The CDR3 contains 15 residues. Per germline, CDR1 SGHTA and CDR2 FQGNSA. The CDR3 nucleotides read TGTGCCAGCAGCTCGCGCTTATTAGCCAAAAACATTCAGTACTTC. Protein sequence: CASSSRLLAKNIQYF.

This clonotype was counted at least ten times. The genes are TRBV29-1 and TRBJ2-7, with D perhaps given as TRBD1 or TRBD2 (6 bases each). CDR1 and CDR2 (germline): SQVTM, ANQGSEA. Trimming took off 3 bases at V and 5 bases at J, with 17 bases between the two ends. This CDR3 has 14 amino acids. CDR3 nucleotide sequence: TGCAGCGTTGAGGGAGGCAGGGGTAGCAACGAGCAGTACTTC. It is translated as CSVEGGRGSNEQYF.